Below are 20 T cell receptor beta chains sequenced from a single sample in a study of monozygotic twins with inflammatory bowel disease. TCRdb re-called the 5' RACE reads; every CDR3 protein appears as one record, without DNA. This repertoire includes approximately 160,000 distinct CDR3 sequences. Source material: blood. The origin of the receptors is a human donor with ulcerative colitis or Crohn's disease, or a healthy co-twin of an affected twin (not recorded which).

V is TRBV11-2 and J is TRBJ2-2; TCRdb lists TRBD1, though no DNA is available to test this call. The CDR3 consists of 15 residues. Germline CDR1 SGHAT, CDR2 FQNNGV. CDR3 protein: CASSPLGGNTGELFF.

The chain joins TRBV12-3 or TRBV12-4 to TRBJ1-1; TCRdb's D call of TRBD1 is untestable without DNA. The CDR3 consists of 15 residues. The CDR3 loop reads CASSPTGGLNTEAFF.

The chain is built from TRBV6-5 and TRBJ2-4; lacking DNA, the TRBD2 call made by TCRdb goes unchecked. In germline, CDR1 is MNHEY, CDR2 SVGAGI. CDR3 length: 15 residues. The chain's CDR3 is CASSGTTNPKNIQYF.

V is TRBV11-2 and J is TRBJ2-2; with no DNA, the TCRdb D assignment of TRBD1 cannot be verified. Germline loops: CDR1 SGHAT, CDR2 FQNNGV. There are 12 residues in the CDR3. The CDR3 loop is CASSFPGGELFF.

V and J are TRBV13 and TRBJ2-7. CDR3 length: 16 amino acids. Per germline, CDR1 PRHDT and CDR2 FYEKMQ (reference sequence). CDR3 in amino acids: CASSIRKATSSYEQYF.

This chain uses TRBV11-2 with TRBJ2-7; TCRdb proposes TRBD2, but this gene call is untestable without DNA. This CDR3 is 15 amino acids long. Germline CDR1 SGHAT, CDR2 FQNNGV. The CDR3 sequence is CASSLNSGALYEQYF.

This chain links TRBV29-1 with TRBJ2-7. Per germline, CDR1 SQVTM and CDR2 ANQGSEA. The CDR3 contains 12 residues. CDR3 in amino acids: CSALDGSYEQYF.

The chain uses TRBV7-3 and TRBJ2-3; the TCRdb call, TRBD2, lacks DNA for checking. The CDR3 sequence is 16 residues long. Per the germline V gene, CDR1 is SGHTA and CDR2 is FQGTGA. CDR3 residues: CASSPMEGGSADTQYF.

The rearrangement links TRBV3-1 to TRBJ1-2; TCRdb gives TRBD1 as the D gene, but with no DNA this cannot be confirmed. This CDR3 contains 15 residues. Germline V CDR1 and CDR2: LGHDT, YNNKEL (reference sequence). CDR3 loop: CASSHGDRGLYGYTF.

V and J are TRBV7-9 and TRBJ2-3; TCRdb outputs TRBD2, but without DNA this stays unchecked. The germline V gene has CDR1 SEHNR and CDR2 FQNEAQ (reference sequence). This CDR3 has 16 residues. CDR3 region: CASSSIAGGGTDTQYF.

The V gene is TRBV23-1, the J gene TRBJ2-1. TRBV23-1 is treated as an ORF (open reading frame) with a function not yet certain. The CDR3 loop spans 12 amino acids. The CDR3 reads CASSQYSLEQFF.

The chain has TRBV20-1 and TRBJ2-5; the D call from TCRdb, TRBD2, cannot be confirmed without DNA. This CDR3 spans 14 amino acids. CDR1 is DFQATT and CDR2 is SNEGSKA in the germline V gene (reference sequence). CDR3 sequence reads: CSARGGLARETQYF.

The CDR3 here is CSVLWTGGYEQYF. The chain has TRBV29-1 and TRBJ2-7; the D call from TCRdb, TRBD1, cannot be confirmed without DNA. This CDR3 has 13 amino acids. Per the germline V gene, CDR1 is SQVTM and CDR2 is ANQGSEA.

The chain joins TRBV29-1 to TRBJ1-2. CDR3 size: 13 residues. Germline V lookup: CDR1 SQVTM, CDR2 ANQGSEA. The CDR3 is CSVPRGSMDGYTF.

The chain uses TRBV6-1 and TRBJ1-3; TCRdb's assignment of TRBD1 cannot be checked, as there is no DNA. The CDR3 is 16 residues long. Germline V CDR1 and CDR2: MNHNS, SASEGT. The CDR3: CASSEAWGYSGNTIYF.

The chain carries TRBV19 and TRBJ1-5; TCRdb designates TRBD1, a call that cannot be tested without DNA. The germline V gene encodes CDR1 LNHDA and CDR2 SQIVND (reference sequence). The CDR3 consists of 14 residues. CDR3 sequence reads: CASSFRDTNQPQHF.

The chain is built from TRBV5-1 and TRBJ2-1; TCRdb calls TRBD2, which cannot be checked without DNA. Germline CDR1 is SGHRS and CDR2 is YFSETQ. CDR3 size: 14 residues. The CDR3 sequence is CASSDSGRYNEQFF.

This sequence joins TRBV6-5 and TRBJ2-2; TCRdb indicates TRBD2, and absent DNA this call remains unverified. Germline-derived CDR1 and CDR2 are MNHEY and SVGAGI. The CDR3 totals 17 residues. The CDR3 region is CASSLGLAGGNTGELFF.

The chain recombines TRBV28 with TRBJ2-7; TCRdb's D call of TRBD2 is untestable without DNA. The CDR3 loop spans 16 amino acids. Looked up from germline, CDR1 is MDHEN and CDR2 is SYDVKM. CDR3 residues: CASSFRTSGTTYEQYF.

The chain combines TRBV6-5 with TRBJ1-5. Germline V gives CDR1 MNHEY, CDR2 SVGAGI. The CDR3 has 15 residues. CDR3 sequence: CASSYTMNSNQPQHF.